This T cell receptor beta chain is drawn from a study of blood T cell repertoires in COVID-19. Using immunoSEQ multiplex PCR, the repertoire was profiled, and TCRdb retains in-frame clones only, with some absent. The table lists some 150,000 clones, 80% to 90% of them singletons. The TCR comes from a man in his forties or fifties who had recovered from COVID-19. The sequenced sample consisted of PBMCs or T cells enriched from blood (not recorded which).

CDR3 residues: CSASHSLISSGNTIYF. The CDR3 nucleotides read TGCAGTGCTAGTCACAGCCTCATAAGCTCTGGAAACACCATATATTTT. The rearrangement links TRBV20-1 to TRBJ1-3; D is unresolved. From germline, CDR1 is DFQATT and CDR2 SNEGSKA (reference sequence). V was cut by 3 bases and J by 0 bases, with 15 bases left in between. The CDR3 is 16 residues long.